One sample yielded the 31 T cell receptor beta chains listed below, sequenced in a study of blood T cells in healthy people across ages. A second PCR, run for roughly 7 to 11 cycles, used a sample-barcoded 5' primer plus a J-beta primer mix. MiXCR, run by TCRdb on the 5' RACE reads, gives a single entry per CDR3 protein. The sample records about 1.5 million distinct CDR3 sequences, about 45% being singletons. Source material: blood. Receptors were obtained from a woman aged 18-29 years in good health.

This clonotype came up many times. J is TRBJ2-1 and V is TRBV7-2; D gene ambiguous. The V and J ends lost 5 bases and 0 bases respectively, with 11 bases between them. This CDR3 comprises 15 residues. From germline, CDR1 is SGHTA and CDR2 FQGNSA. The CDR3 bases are TGTGCCAGCAGCCCACAGAGAAGCTCCTACAATGAGCAGTTCTTC. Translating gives CASSPQRSSYNEQFF.

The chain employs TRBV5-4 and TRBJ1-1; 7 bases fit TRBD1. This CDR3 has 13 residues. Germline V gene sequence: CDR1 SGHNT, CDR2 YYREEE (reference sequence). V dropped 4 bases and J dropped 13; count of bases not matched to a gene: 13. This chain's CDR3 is CASSGRGTGQVFF. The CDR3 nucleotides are TGTGCCAGCAGCGGCCGGGGGACCGGACAGGTTTTCTTT. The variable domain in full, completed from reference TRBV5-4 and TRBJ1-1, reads ETGVTQSPTHLIKTRGQQVTLRCSSQSGHNTVSWYQQALGQGPQFIFQYYREEENGRGNFPPRFSGLQFPNYSSELNVNALELDDSALYLCASSGRGTGQVFFGQGTRLTVV.

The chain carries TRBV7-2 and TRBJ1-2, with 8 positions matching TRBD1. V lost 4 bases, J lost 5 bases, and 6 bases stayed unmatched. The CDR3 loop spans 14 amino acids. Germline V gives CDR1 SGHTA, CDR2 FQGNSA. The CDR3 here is CASSSQGQGYGYTF. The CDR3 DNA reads TGTGCCAGCAGCTCCCAAGGACAGGGTTATGGCTACACCTTC.

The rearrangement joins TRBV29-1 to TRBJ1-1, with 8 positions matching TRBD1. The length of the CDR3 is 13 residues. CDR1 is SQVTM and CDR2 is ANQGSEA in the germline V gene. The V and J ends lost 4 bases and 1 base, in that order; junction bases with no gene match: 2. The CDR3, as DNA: TGCAGCGTTGTTGGGACAGGGAACACTGAAGCTTTCTTT. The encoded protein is CSVVGTGNTEAFF.

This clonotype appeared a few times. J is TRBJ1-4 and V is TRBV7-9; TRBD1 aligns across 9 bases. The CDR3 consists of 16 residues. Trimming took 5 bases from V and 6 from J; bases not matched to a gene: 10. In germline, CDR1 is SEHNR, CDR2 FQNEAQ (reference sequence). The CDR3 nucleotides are TGTGCCAGCAGCAAGTCAACCCGGGACAGGGATGAAAAACTGTTTTTT. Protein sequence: CASSKSTRDRDEKLFF.

The CDR3 DNA sequence: TGTGCCAGCAGCCCTGAGGACGGACTAGCGGCGAAAGAGACCCAGTACTTC. Protein: CASSPEDGLAAKETQYF. The genes are TRBV7-2 and TRBJ2-5, with TRBD2 matching 10 bases. This CDR3 has 17 residues. CDR1 and CDR2 (germline): SGHTA, FQGNSA. V gave up 5 bases and J gave up 3 bases; unmatched junction bases: 12.

CDR3 amino acids: CAIRSPTTVSGNTIYF. CDR3 nucleotide sequence: TGTGCCATCAGGAGCCCCACGACAGTCTCTGGAAACACCATATATTTT. The rearrangement uses TRBV10-3 and TRBJ1-3; possibly TRBD1 for D (5 bases). V lost 6 bases to trimming and J lost 0 bases, with 15 bases between them. CDR3 length equals 16 residues. CDR1 is ENHRY, CDR2 SYGVKD, per germline.

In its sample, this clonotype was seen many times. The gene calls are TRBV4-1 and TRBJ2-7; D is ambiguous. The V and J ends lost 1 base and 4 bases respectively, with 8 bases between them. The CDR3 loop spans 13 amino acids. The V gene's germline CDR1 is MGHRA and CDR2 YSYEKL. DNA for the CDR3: TGCGCCAGCAGCCAAGGGACGGATTACGAGCAGTACTTC. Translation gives CASSQGTDYEQYF.

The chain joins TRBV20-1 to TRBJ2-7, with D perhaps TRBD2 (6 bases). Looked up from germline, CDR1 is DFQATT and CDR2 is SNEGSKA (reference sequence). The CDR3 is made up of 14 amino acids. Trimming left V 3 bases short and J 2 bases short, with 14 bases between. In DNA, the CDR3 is TGCAGTGCTAGTCCGCGGGAATCCGCCTACGAGCAGTACTTC. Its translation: CSASPRESAYEQYF.

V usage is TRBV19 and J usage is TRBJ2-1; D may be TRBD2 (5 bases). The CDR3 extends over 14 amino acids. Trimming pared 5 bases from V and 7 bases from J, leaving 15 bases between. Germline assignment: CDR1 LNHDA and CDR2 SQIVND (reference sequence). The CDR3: CASSPGPRGNEQFF. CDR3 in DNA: TGTGCCAGTAGTCCGGGCCCTCGCGGGAATGAGCAGTTCTTC.

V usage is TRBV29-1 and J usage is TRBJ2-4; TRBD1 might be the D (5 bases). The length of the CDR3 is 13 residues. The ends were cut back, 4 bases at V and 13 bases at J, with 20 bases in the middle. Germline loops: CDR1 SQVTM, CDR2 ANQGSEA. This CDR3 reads CSVVVGAAYAQYF. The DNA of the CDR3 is TGCAGCGTTGTGGTAGGGGCTGCATACGCGCAGTACTTC.

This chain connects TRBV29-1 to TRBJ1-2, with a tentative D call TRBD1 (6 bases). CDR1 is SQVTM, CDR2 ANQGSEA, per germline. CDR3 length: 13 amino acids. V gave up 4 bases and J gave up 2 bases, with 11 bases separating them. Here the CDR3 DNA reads TGCAGCGTTGCAGGGGTCTTGAACTATGGCTACACCTTC. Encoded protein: CSVAGVLNYGYTF. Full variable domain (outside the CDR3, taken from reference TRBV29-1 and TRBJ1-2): SAVISQKPSRDICQRGTSLTIQCQVDSQVTMMFWYRQQPGQSLTLIATANQGSEATYESGFVIDKFPISRPNLTFSTLTVSNMSPEDSSIYLCSVAGVLNYGYTFGSGTRLTVV.

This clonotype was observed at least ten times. As DNA, the CDR3 is TGTGCCAGCAGTCGACAGGGGCGCTACGAGCAGTACTTC. Protein product: CASSRQGRYEQYF. The chain links TRBV12-3 or TRBV12-4 to TRBJ2-7; 8 bases line up with TRBD1. The CDR3 extends over 13 amino acids. Germline trimming cut 5 bases from V and 3 bases from J; bases unmatched to any gene: 3.

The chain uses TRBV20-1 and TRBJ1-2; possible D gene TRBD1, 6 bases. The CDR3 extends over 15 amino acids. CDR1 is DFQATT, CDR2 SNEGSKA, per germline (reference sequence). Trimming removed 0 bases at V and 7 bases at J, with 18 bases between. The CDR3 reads CSARESGTRRCGYTF. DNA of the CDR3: TGCAGTGCTAGAGAATCCGGGACACGGAGATGTGGCTACACCTTC.

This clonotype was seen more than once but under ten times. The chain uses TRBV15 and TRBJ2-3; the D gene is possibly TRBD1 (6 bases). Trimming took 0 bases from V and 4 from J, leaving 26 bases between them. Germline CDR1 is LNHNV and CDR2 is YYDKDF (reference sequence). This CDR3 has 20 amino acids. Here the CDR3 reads CATSRDKPRGFNLRPDTQYF. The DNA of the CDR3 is TGTGCCACCAGCAGAGACAAACCTAGGGGGTTTAATCTGAGGCCAGATACGCAGTATTTT.

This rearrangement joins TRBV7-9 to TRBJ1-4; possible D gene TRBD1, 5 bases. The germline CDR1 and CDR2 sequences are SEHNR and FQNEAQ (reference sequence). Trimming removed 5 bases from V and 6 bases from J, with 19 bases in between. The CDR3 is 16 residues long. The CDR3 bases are TGTGCCAGCAGCCCCTGGGGCGCAGGGAAGGATGAAAAACTGTTTTTT. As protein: CASSPWGAGKDEKLFF.

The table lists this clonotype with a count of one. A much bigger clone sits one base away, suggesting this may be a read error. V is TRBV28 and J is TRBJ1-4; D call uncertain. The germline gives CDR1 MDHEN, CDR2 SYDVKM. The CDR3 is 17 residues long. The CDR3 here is CAISSPSTRVGNEKLFF. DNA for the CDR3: TGTGCCATCAGTTCCCCATCCACCCGGGTGGGTAATGAAAAACTGTTTTTT.

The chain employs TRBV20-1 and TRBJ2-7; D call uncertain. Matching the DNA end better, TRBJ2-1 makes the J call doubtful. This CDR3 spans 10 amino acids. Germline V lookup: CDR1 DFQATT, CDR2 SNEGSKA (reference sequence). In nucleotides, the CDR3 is TGCAGCGCGATGAGCTACGAGCAGTTCTTC. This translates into CSAMSYEQFF.

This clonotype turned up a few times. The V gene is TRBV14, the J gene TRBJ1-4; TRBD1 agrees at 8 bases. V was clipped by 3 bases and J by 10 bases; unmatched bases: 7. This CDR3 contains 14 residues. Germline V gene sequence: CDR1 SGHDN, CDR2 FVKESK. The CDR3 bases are TGTGCCAGCAGCCATCGGACAGGGTATGGAAAACTGTTTTTT. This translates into CASSHRTGYGKLFF.

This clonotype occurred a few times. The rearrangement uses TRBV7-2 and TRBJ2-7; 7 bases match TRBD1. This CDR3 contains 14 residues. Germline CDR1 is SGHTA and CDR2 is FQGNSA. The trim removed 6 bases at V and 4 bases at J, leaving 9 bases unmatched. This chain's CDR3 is CASSPGQVPYEQYF. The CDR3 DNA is TGTGCCAGCAGTCCCGGACAGGTACCATACGAGCAGTACTTC.

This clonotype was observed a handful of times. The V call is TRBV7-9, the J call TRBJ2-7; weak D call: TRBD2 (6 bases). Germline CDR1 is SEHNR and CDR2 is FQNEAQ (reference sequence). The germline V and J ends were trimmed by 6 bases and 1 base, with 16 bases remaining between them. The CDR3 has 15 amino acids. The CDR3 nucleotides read TGTGCCAGCAGTTCAACATGGGACTCTTCCTACGAGCAGTACTTC. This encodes CASSSTWDSSYEQYF.

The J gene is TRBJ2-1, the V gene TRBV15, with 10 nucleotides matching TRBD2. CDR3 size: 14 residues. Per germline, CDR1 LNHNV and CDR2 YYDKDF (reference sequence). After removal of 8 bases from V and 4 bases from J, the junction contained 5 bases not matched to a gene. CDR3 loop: CATASGGVYNEQFF. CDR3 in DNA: TGTGCCACCGCTAGCGGGGGAGTATACAATGAGCAGTTCTTC.

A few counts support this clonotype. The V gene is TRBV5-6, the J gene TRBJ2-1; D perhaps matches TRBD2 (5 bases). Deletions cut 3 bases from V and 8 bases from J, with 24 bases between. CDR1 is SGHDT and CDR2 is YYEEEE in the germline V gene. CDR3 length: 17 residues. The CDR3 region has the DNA TGTGCCAGCAGCTACCGCCCTCCGGGGATCACCTTGGATGAGCAGTTCTTC. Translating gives CASSYRPPGITLDEQFF.

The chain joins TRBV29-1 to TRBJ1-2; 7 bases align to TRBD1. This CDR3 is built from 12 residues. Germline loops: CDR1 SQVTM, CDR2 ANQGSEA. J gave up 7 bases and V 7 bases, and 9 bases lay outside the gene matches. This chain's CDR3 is CSAGTALGGYTF. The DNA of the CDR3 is TGCAGCGCCGGGACAGCCCTAGGTGGCTACACCTTC.

The chain's CDR3 is CASSLSGVHGGQETQYF. The DNA of the CDR3 is TGTGCCAGCAGCTTATCGGGTGTGCATGGGGGCCAAGAGACCCAGTACTTC. This chain connects TRBV7-2 to TRBJ2-5, with D tentatively TRBD1 or TRBD2 (5 bases each). This CDR3 has 17 residues. V gave up 2 bases and J gave up 1 base, with 17 bases separating them. The germline V gene encodes CDR1 SGHTA and CDR2 FQGNSA.

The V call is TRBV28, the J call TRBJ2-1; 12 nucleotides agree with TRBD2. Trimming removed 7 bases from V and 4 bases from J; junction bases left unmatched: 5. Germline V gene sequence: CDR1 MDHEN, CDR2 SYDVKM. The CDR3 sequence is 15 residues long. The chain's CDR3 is CASILTSGSYNEQFF. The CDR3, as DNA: TGTGCCAGCATCCTGACTAGCGGGAGTTACAATGAGCAGTTCTTC. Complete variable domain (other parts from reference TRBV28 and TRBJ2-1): DVKVTQSSRYLVKRTGEKVFLECVQDMDHENMFWYRQDPGLGLRLIYFSYDVKMKEKGDIPEGYSVSREKKERFSLILESASTNQTSMYLCASILTSGSYNEQFFGPGTRLTVL.

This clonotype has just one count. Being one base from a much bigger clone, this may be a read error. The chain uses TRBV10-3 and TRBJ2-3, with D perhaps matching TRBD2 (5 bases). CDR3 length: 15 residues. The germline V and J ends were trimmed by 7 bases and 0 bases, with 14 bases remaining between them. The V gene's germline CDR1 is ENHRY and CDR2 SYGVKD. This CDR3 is CAIKGADFSTDTQYF. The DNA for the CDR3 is TGTGCCATCAAGGGAGCGGACTTTAGCACAGATACGCAGTATTTT.

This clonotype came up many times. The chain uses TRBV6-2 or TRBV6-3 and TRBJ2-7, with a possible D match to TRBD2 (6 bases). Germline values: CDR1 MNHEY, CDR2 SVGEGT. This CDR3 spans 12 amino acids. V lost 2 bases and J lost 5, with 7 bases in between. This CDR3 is CASSYRRDEQYF. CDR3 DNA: TGTGCCAGCAGTTACCGGAGGGACGAGCAGTACTTC.

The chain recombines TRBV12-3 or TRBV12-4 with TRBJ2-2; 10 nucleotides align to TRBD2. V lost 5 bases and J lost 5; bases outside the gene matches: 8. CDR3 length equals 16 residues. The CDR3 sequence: CASSPSGGASTGELFF. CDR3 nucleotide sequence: TGTGCCAGCAGTCCCAGCGGGGGGGCTTCGACCGGGGAGCTGTTTTTT.

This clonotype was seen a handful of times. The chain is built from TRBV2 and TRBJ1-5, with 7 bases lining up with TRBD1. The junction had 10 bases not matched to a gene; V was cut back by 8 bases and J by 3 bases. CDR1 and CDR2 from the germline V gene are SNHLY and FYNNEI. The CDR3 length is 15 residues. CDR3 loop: CASLAGTVDNQPQHF. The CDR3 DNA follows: TGTGCCAGCCTAGCCGGGACAGTCGACAATCAGCCCCAGCATTTT.

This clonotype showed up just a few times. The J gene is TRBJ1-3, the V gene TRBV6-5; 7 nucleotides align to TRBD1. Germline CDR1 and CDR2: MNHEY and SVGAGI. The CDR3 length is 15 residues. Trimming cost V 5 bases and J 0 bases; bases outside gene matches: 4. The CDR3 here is CASSLDRASGNTIYF. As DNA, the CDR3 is TGTGCCAGCAGTCTTGACAGGGCCTCTGGAAACACCATATATTTT.